This TCR beta chain was captured in a study of blood T cell repertoires in COVID-19. The wider study: Specimens from acute and convalescent COVID-19 originated in the United States, Italy and Spain. T cells, B-cell-depleted T cells, or PBMCs provided the cDNA or gDNA that served as material.

In the original analysis: Counts of nucleated cells, estimated from reference gene primer amplification, were obtained. Measured with immunoSEQ multiplex PCR; TCRdb has only the in-frame clones, and not every one. V and J calls and clone size are those listed in that table; D and trimming were worked out from the DNA. The table includes some 78,000 clones, 84% detected once. Sequencing was performed on peripheral blood. This clonotype was sampled from a man aged 50 to 60 with acute or convalescent COVID-19.

CDR3 in amino acids: CASSRGTGNSYGYTF. The CDR3 DNA follows: TGTGCCAGCAGTAGGGGGACAGGGAATTCATATGGCTACACCTTC. The chain links TRBV6-5 to TRBJ1-2; 9 positions agree with TRBD1. Per germline, CDR1 MNHEY and CDR2 SVGAGI. Germline trimming cut 5 bases from V and 5 bases from J; bases unmatched to any gene: 9. The CDR3 is 15 amino acids.